This entry lists 28 T cell receptor beta chains sequenced from one sample in a study of T cell responses to AZD1222 COVID-19 vaccine. Sequenced by immunoSEQ multiplex PCR; TCRdb stores in-frame clones only, minus some. There are 150,000 to 180,000 clones in the sample; about 90% occur only once, and more than 5.5% lies in the top ten. The specimen comprised peripheral blood, sampled on day 0 of MenACWY control vaccination. These receptors originate from an adult in good health.

The V call is TRBV6-1, the J call TRBJ1-6; D is perhaps TRBD1 (6 bases). CDR1 and CDR2 (germline): MNHNS, SASEGT. The V end lost 3 bases, the J end lost 10 bases, and 13 bases lay between the germline ends. CDR3 length equals 14 residues. CDR3 sequence: CASSEGDIYSPLHF. The CDR3 region has the DNA TGTGCCAGCAGTGAGGGGGACATTTACTCACCCCTCCACTTT.

In its sample, this clone was seen a few times. V is TRBV19 and J is TRBJ1-5, with a weak D call TRBD1 (6 bases). V was pared by 7 bases and J by 6 bases, with 19 bases between. Germline lookup yields CDR1 LNHDA and CDR2 SQIVND (reference sequence). The CDR3 has 15 residues. DNA for the CDR3: TGTGCCAGTACCTCACCGGGGGGCAGAGGTCAGCCCCAGCATTTT. It yields the protein CASTSPGGRGQPQHF.

The V gene is TRBV5-4, the J gene TRBJ2-7; D possibly corresponds to TRBD1 (6 bases). With 0 bases removed from V and 3 bases from J, the gap between germline ends came to 10 bases. The CDR3 sequence is 14 residues long. Germline loops: CDR1 SGHNT, CDR2 YYREEE (reference sequence). The CDR3 here is CASSLEAGDYEQYF. Here the CDR3 DNA reads TGTGCCAGCAGCTTGGAGGCAGGGGACTACGAGCAGTACTTC.

The chain combines TRBV11-2 with TRBJ1-2, with 7 bases matching TRBD1. Germline V gene data show CDR1 as SGHAT and CDR2 as FQNNGV. With 5 bases clipped from V and 6 bases from J, the junction kept 6 bases outside the gene matches. The CDR3 sequence is 13 residues long. The CDR3 DNA reads TGTGCCAGCAGCACAGGGACAGCGAATGGCTACACCTTC. It codes for CASSTGTANGYTF.

This clone appeared a single time. The rearrangement uses TRBV6-5 and TRBJ1-1, with a possible D match to TRBD1 (6 bases). The V end was cut by 6 bases, the J end by 3 bases, with 11 bases between. This CDR3 region has 13 residues. Germline V gene data show CDR1 as MNHEY and CDR2 as SVGAGI. The CDR3 coding sequence is TGTGCCAGCAGCGGACAGAGCTACACTGAAGCTTTCTTT. This encodes CASSGQSYTEAFF.

This chain uses TRBV11-3 with TRBJ2-3; no definite D call. There are 13 residues in the CDR3. Germline CDR1 SGHNT, CDR2 YENEEA. Trimming pared 1 base from V and 6 bases from J, leaving 8 bases between. The CDR3 here is CASSLGVGDTQYF. The CDR3 bases are TGTGCCAGCAGCTTAGGGGTTGGTGATACGCAGTATTTT. The whole variable domain, remainder taken from reference TRBV11-3 and TRBJ2-3, is EAGVVQSPRYKIIEKKQPVAFWCNPISGHNTLYWYLQNLGQGPELLIRYENEEAVDDSQLPKDRFSAERLKGVDSTLKIQPAELGDSAVYLCASSLGVGDTQYFGPGTRLTVL.

The chain carries TRBV19 and TRBJ1-5; TRBD1 matches 7 bases. V shed 6 bases and J 7 bases; nucleotides not matched to a gene: 9. The CDR3 has 14 residues. Germline V gene data show CDR1 as LNHDA and CDR2 as SQIVND (reference sequence). The CDR3 DNA sequence: TGTGCCAGTAGAACAGGGGCCCAATTACAGCCCCAGCATTTT. It specifies CASRTGAQLQPQHF. Complete variable domain (other parts from reference TRBV19 and TRBJ1-5): DGGITQSPKYLFRKEGQNVTLSCEQNLNHDAMYWYRQDPGQGLRLIYYSQIVNDFQKGDIAEGYSVSREKKESFPLTVTSAQKNPTAFYLCASRTGAQLQPQHFGDGTRLSIL.

The rearrangement joins TRBV24-1 to TRBJ2-2, with D unresolved. CDR1 KGHDR and CDR2 SFDVKD come from the germline V gene. V shed 6 bases and J shed 7 bases, with 8 bases lying between them. The CDR3 extends over 12 amino acids. The CDR3 DNA follows: TGTGCCACCAGTAAAGCCTTCGGGGAGCTGTTTTTT. The encoded protein is CATSKAFGELFF.

This sequence joins TRBV6-1 and TRBJ2-7; weak D call: TRBD2 (5 bases). The CDR3 is made up of 16 amino acids. CDR1 MNHNS and CDR2 SASEGT come from the germline V gene. The V end lost 1 base, the J end lost 5 bases, and 18 bases lay between the germline ends. The CDR3 loop reads CASSEGSGPGFDEQYV. The CDR3 DNA follows: TGTGCCAGCAGTGAAGGCTCGGGTCCGGGGTTTGACGAGCAGTACGTC.

V usage is TRBV7-2 and J usage is TRBJ2-7; D is uncertain. Germline CDR1 reads SGHTA; CDR2 reads FQGNSA. The CDR3 has 13 residues. Trimming left V 0 bases short and J 5 bases short, with 8 bases between. DNA for the CDR3: TGTGCCAGCAGCTTAGCGTGGAGACACGAGCAGTACTTC. This encodes CASSLAWRHEQYF.

Turning to this clone: The sample has other DNA sequences that encode this CDR3 too. The V gene is TRBV3-1 (or the pseudogene TRBV3-2), the J gene TRBJ1-5; no reliable D call. V was trimmed by 0 bases and J by 6 bases, leaving 6 bases between them. Germline V lookup: CDR1 LGHDT, CDR2 YNNKEL (reference sequence). This CDR3 region has 13 residues. CDR3 region: CASSQDLSQPQHF. In DNA, the CDR3 is TGTGCCAGCAGCCAAGATTTAAGTCAGCCCCAGCATTTT.

V and J are TRBV4-1 and TRBJ2-5, with 9 bases that match TRBD1. The germline gives CDR1 MGHRA, CDR2 YSYEKL. The CDR3 is 17 residues long. The V and J ends lost 3 bases and 5 bases, in that order; junction bases with no gene match: 13. The CDR3 loop is CASSQGPGTGRKETQYF. As DNA, the CDR3 is TGCGCCAGCAGCCAGGGTCCAGGGACAGGGAGGAAGGAGACCCAGTACTTC.

This sequence joins TRBV2 and TRBJ2-3; D remains ambiguous. Trimming stripped 7 bases from V and 0 bases from J, with 11 bases between. Germline V lookup: CDR1 SNHLY, CDR2 FYNNEI. The CDR3 is 14 residues long. CDR3 residues: CASKSDSSTDTQYF. CDR3 in DNA: TGTGCCAGCAAGTCTGATAGTAGCACAGATACGCAGTATTTT.

This chain uses TRBV6-1 with TRBJ1-4; D uncertain. The CDR3 has 16 amino acids. Looked up from germline, CDR1 is MNHNS and CDR2 is SASEGT. With 4 bases removed from V and 0 bases from J, the gap between germline ends came to 12 bases. CDR3 amino acids: CASSAPPSATNEKLFF. CDR3 bases: TGTGCCAGCAGTGCGCCACCGTCTGCAACTAATGAAAAACTGTTTTTT.

The gene calls are TRBV11-2 and TRBJ2-5; D may be TRBD2 (5 bases). In germline, CDR1 is SGHAT, CDR2 FQNNGV. CDR3 length equals 13 residues. Trimming removed 5 bases from V and 5 bases from J, with 12 bases in between. CDR3 in DNA: TGTGCCAGCAGCCCGGACTCGTCGGAGACCCAGTACTTC. Residues: CASSPDSSETQYF. Full variable domain (missing parts from reference TRBV11-2 and TRBJ2-5): EAGVAQSPRYKIIEKRQSVAFWCNPISGHATLYWYQQILGQGPKLLIQFQNNGVVDDSQLPKDRFSAERLKGVDSTLKIQPAKLEDSAVYLCASSPDSSETQYFGPGTRLLVL.

The rearrangement joins TRBV7-9 to TRBJ2-4, with D possibly being TRBD1 (6 bases). Per the germline V gene, CDR1 is SEHNR and CDR2 is FQNEAQ (reference sequence). The CDR3 extends over 15 amino acids. V lost 5 bases to trimming and J lost 8 bases, with 19 bases between them. CDR3 region: CASSKYRTASDIQYF. The CDR3 DNA follows: TGTGCCAGCAGCAAATACAGGACAGCCAGCGACATTCAGTACTTC.

The chain uses TRBV5-4 and TRBJ2-1; either TRBD1 or TRBD2 may supply D (5 bases each). There are 15 residues in the CDR3. CDR1 and CDR2 from the germline V gene are SGHNT and YYREEE (reference sequence). CDR3 amino acids: CASRRGVSSYNEQFF. The CDR3 DNA sequence: TGTGCATCGCGAAGAGGGGTAAGCTCCTACAATGAGCAGTTCTTC.

The chain is built from TRBV6-6 and TRBJ2-2; TRBD2 agrees at 11 bases. The length of the CDR3 is 16 residues. CDR1 and CDR2 from the germline V gene are MNHNY and SVGAGI (reference sequence). Trimming cost V 6 bases and J 1 base; bases outside gene matches: 4. CDR3 coding DNA: TGTGCCAGCAGCCACCTAGCGGGGGGGAACACCGGGGAGCTGTTTTTT. Protein product: CASSHLAGGNTGELFF.

This chain connects TRBV2 to TRBJ1-5; maybe TRBD1 (5 bases). The V gene lost 1 base and the J gene lost 6 bases, with 10 bases spanning the gap. Germline-derived CDR1 and CDR2 are SNHLY and FYNNEI. The CDR3 covers 14 residues. CDR3 nucleotides: TGTGCCAGCAGTGAAGTCAGGGCTATTCAGCCCCAGCATTTT. Encoded protein: CASSEVRAIQPQHF.

This sequence joins TRBV6-5 and TRBJ2-7; D may correspond to TRBD1 or TRBD2 (6 bases each). CDR3 length equals 11 residues. Deletions cut 6 bases from V and 11 bases from J, with 14 bases between. The germline gives CDR1 MNHEY, CDR2 SVGAGI. The CDR3 loop reads CASSQRGAEYF. CDR3 nucleotides: TGTGCCAGCAGCCAAAGGGGGGCGGAGTACTTC.

This chain uses TRBV11-2 with TRBJ2-3, with a tentative D call TRBD2 (6 bases). This CDR3 has 15 amino acids. With 1 base removed from V and 1 base from J, the gap between germline ends came to 9 bases. Germline CDR1 is SGHAT and CDR2 is FQNNGV. The CDR3 DNA reads TGTGCCAGCAGCTTAGGGGTAGCGGGCACAGATACGCAGTATTTT. Translated: CASSLGVAGTDTQYF.

This sequence joins TRBV7-2 and TRBJ2-7, with 10 bases aligning to TRBD2. Germline V gene data show CDR1 as SGHTA and CDR2 as FQGNSA. V lost 1 base and J lost 6; bases outside the gene matches: 3. The CDR3 contains 14 residues. CDR3 in DNA: TGTGCCAGCAGCTTAGTAGCGGGAGGCAGCGAGCAGTACTTC. It translates to CASSLVAGGSEQYF.

The chain couples TRBV6-5 to TRBJ1-3, with 7 bases lining up with TRBD1. CDR1 MNHEY and CDR2 SVGAGI come from the germline V gene. The ends lost 8 bases at V and 4 bases at J; junction bases unmatched: 8. The CDR3 sequence is 14 residues long. The CDR3 DNA sequence: TGTGCCAGCCTACCTTGGGACAGAGGAAACACCATATATTTT. Encoded protein: CASLPWDRGNTIYF.

The rearrangement links TRBV19 to TRBJ1-1; possible D gene TRBD1, 6 bases. This CDR3 comprises 14 residues. V lost 6 bases, J lost 2 bases, and 13 bases lay in between. Germline V gene lookup returns CDR1 LNHDA and CDR2 SQIVND (reference sequence). The CDR3 sequence: CASRKGGRNTEAFF. The DNA for the CDR3 is TGTGCCAGTAGGAAGGGGGGGCGAAACACTGAAGCTTTCTTT. The full variable domain, completed using reference TRBV19 and TRBJ1-1, is DGGITQSPKYLFRKEGQNVTLSCEQNLNHDAMYWYRQDPGQGLRLIYYSQIVNDFQKGDIAEGYSVSREKKESFPLTVTSAQKNPTAFYLCASRKGGRNTEAFFGQGTRLTVV.

The chain joins TRBV25-1 to TRBJ1-4, with D possibly TRBD1 on 5 matching bases. Trimming stripped 2 bases from V and 6 bases from J, with 13 bases between. The V gene's germline CDR1 is MGHDK and CDR2 SYGVNS. The CDR3 contains 15 residues. CDR3 sequence reads: CASSEIREPYEKLFF. For the CDR3, the DNA is TGTGCCAGCAGTGAAATCAGGGAACCCTATGAAAAACTGTTTTTT. The full variable domain, with the rest looked up from reference TRBV25-1 and TRBJ1-4, is EADIYQTPRYLVIGTGKKITLECSQTMGHDKMYWYQQDPGMELHLIHYSYGVNSTEKGDLSSESTVSRIRTEHFPLTLESARPSHTSQYLCASSEIREPYEKLFFGSGTQLSVL.

The V gene is TRBV19, the J gene TRBJ1-5; tentative D call: TRBD1 (5 bases). Trimming removed 2 bases from V and 7 bases from J, with 9 bases in between. The CDR3 totals 13 residues. The germline CDR1 and CDR2 sequences are LNHDA and SQIVND (reference sequence). CDR3 region: CASSIQQGQPQHF. For the CDR3, the DNA is TGTGCCAGTAGTATACAGCAGGGCCAGCCCCAGCATTTT.

The rearrangement links TRBV30 to TRBJ2-3; 7 nucleotides agree with TRBD1. Germline-derived CDR1 and CDR2 are GTSNPN and SVGIG (reference sequence). This CDR3 is built from 15 residues. J was trimmed by 2 bases and V by 3 bases; bases with no gene match: 8. CDR3 coding DNA: TGTGCCTGGAGCATCGGGGACAGAAACACAGATACGCAGTATTTT. Translated, it gives CAWSIGDRNTDTQYF.

This clone appeared once. The V gene is TRBV4-3, the J gene TRBJ1-2; the D is unclear. The germline V gene has CDR1 LGHNA and CDR2 YSLEER. V shed 0 bases and J shed 4 bases, with 9 bases lying between them. The CDR3 runs 14 residues. In DNA form, the CDR3 reads TGCGCCAGCAGCCAAGATTTAGCAACCTATGGCTACACCTTC. Encoded protein: CASSQDLATYGYTF.